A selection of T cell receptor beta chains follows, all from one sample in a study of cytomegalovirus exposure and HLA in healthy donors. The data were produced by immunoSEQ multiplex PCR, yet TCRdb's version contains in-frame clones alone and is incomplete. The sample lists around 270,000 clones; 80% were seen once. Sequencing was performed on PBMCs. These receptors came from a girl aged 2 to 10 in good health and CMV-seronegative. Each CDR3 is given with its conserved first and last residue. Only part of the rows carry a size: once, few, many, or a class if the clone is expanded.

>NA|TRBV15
CATSRDRRGDQPQHF
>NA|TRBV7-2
CASSSDRGLQPQHF
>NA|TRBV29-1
CSVEQQYGYTF
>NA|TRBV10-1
CASSRQGRRNEQFF
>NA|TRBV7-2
CASSLGGTSGSRDEQYF
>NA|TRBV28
CASSLGVGGGYTF
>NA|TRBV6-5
CASSYSTGGNTDTQYF
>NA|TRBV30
CAWSVRMATDTQYF
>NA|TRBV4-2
CASSQDGRLAVGSYEQYF
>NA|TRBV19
CASSDSGLVNEQFF
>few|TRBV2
CASTGQPYGYTF
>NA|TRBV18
CASSQETGQGNYGYTF
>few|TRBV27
CASALTSSNQPQHF
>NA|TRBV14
CASSQILWGGGYNEQFF
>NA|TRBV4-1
CASSQVGQNTEAFF
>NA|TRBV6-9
CASSYFRTNSFPKGVF
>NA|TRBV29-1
CSGSYEAGYGYTF
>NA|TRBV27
CASSSSQPSNRDGFYEQYF
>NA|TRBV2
CASSTGQGVYEQYF
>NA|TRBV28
CASSFLWGTNRGNTIYF
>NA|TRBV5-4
CASSPDSAPSPLHF
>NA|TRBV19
CASSMSDLNQPQHF
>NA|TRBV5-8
CASSSALVRLEAFF
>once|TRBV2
CASSYRGRNEKLFF
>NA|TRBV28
CASSLLEYQETQYF
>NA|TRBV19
CASSEGAGTYEQYF
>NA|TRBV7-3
CASSSAPSGGIVDTQYF
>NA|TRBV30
CAWTGTSGPSTDTQYF
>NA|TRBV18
CASSHRSGEMSYTF
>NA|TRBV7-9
CASSLKRLRGQNTEAFF
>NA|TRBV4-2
CASSQGAEAFF
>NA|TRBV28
CASSQMGLEEATQYF
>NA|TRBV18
CASSPARGRTNTGELFF
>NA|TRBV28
CASSLRTFGQGGEKLFF
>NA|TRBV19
CASGPGTTRTDTQYF
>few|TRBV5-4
CASSLDVPGKSGNTIYF
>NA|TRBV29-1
CSVKGDPLNYGYTF
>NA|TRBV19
CASSIYPGQGYEQYF
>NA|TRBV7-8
CASSPTSGRNTQYF
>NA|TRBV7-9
CASSPSDRSFFAEAFF
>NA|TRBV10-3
CAISELGLNTEAFF